This is a list of T cell receptor beta chains from one sample in a study of blood T cell repertoires in COVID-19. Clones were read by immunoSEQ multiplex PCR, and TCRdb kept only the in-frame ones, dropping some. The data contain approximately 350,000 clones, over 70% of them singletons. The sample taken for sequencing was peripheral blood. These receptor sequences come from a man under 40 with active or convalescent COVID-19. The CDR3 runs from the conserved cysteine through the conserved F or W. The D gene is left open where the match is weak. Clone size is given for some rows only: seen once, a few or many times, or a class if the clone is expanded.

j_call clone_size v_call d_call cdr3_aa cdr3_nt
TRBJ1-6 few TRBV5-1 - CASSLGGLLSSYNSPLHF TGCGCCAGCAGCTTGGGTGGACTGTTGAGCTCCTATAATTCACCCCTCCACTTT
TRBJ1-4 - TRBV30 - CAGAPGGRTNEKLFF TGTGCCGGGGCGCCGGGGGGTCGAACTAATGAAAAACTGTTTTTT
TRBJ2-7 - TRBV3-1/TRBV3-2 - CASSHRGGHEQYF TGTGCCAGCAGCCATAGAGGGGGTCACGAGCAGTACTTC
TRBJ2-7 - TRBV11-2 TRBD2 CASSQGTSGRIHEQYF TGTGCCAGCAGCCAAGGGACTAGCGGGAGAATCCACGAGCAGTACTTC
TRBJ2-1 - TRBV4-3 - CASSPGEYYNEQFF TGCGCCAGCAGCCCAGGGGAATACTACAATGAGCAGTTCTTC
TRBJ1-1 - TRBV6-5 - CASSKQGLNTEAFF TGTGCCAGCAGTAAACAGGGATTGAACACTGAAGCTTTCTTT
TRBJ2-1 - TRBV7-8 - CASSWRGGVTNEQFF TGTGCCAGCAGTTGGAGGGGGGGCGTTACGAATGAGCAGTTCTTC
TRBJ2-7 - TRBV2 - CASMGRYEQYF TGTGCCAGCATGGGCCGATACGAGCAGTACTTC
TRBJ1-6 - TRBV11-2 - CASSPKGRQVNSPLHF TGTGCCAGCAGCCCTAAGGGGCGACAGGTTAATTCACCCCTCCACTTT
TRBJ1-3 - TRBV20-1 - CSAHGGNTIYF TGCAGTGCCCACGGGGGAAACACCATATATTTT
TRBJ1-6 - TRBV4-3 - CASSQDKGRGPLHF TGCGCCAGCAGCCAAGATAAGGGTCGGGGGCCCCTCCACTTT
TRBJ1-1 - TRBV18 - CASSPRKSTANTEAFF TGTGCCAGCTCACCACGTAAGTCAACAGCAAACACTGAAGCTTTCTTT
TRBJ1-1 - TRBV11-3 - CASSDRRGDTEAFF TGTGCCAGCAGCGACCGTCGGGGTGACACTGAAGCTTTCTTT
TRBJ2-5 once TRBV11-2 TRBD2 CASSPTSGTFQETQYF TGTGCCAGCAGCCCCACTAGCGGTACCTTCCAAGAGACCCAGTACTTC
TRBJ1-1 - TRBV11-3 - CASSLGRGMRTEAFF TGTGCCAGCAGCTTAGGACGAGGGATGAGAACTGAAGCTTTCTTT
TRBJ2-1 - TRBV18 - CASSPLENEQFF TGTGCCAGCTCACCCCTAGAGAATGAGCAGTTCTTC
TRBJ2-7 once TRBV6-2/TRBV6-3 - CASSYRSGVSGRDF TGTGCCAGCAGTTACAGGTCTGGGGTTAGCGGCAGGGACTTC
TRBJ2-7 once TRBV14 - CASSPLTGGTYEQYF TGTGCCAGCAGCCCCCTGACGGGGGGCACGTACGAGCAGTACTTC
TRBJ1-4 once TRBV28 - CASSSDSREKLFF TGTGCCAGCAGTTCGGACAGTCGGGAAAAACTGTTTTTT
TRBJ1-4 - TRBV9 TRBD1 CASSGQGARGEKLFF TGTGCCAGCAGCGGACAGGGGGCGCGCGGTGAAAAACTGTTTTTT
TRBJ2-7 - TRBV29-1 TRBD1 CSVEGTGHYEQYF TGCAGCGTTGAGGGGACAGGGCACTACGAGCAGTACTTC
TRBJ1-3 - TRBV7-6 TRBD1 CASSSGTGANTIYF TGTGCCAGCAGCTCCGGCACAGGGGCCAACACCATATATTTT
TRBJ2-5 - TRBV5-4 TRBD2 CASRGPGLQGQETQYF TGTGCCAGCAGGGGACCGGGACTACAAGGACAAGAGACCCAGTACTTC
TRBJ2-1 - TRBV9 TRBD2 CASSWTSGEWDEQFF TGTGCCAGCAGCTGGACTAGCGGGGAATGGGATGAGCAGTTCTTC
TRBJ2-1 once TRBV7-9 TRBD2 CASSFRRTSGNNEQFF TGTGCCAGCAGCTTTAGGCGGACTAGCGGGAACAATGAGCAGTTCTTC
TRBJ2-5 - TRBV19 - CASSMGQGKETQYF TGTGCCAGTAGTATGGGTCAGGGTAAAGAGACCCAGTACTTC
TRBJ2-1 once TRBV6-5 - CASAGAYNEQFF TGTGCCAGCGCAGGGGCCTACAATGAGCAGTTCTTC
TRBJ2-3 - TRBV16 TRBD2 CASSLSGRRDTQYF TGTGCCAGCAGCCTTAGCGGGAGAAGGGATACGCAGTATTTT
TRBJ1-2 - TRBV4-1 TRBD1 CASSTRTGGSYGYTF TGCGCCAGCAGCACCAGGACAGGGGGGAGCTATGGCTACACCTTC
TRBJ1-1 - TRBV21-1 - CASSEGHKNTEAFF TGTGCCAGCAGCGAAGGACACAAGAACACTGAAGCTTTCTTT
TRBJ2-1 - TRBV9 TRBD2 CASSVVGELAGGNEQFF TGTGCCAGCAGCGTAGTAGGAGAACTAGCGGGAGGTAATGAGCAGTTCTTC
TRBJ2-7 - TRBV5-5 - CASSDTGYSSYEQYF TGTGCCAGCAGCGATACAGGCTACAGCTCCTACGAGCAGTACTTC
TRBJ1-3 - TRBV7-2 - CASSLGGVPRRGNTIYF TGTGCCAGCAGCTTAGGGGGAGTACCAAGAAGAGGAAACACCATATATTTT
TRBJ2-7 few TRBV30 - CASDSSYEQYF TGTGCCTCGGACAGCTCCTACGAGCAGTACTTC
TRBJ2-1 - TRBV6-6 TRBD1 CASSQRTGQSSYNEQFF TGTGCCAGCAGTCAACGGACAGGGCAGAGCTCCTACAATGAGCAGTTCTTC
TRBJ1-1 - TRBV7-9 TRBD1 CASNLAQGVTTEAFF TGTGCCAGCAACTTAGCGCAGGGGGTGACCACTGAAGCTTTCTTT
TRBJ1-2 once TRBV18 TRBD1 CASSPAGTGRYGYTF TGTGCCAGCTCACCAGCCGGGACAGGGCGCTATGGCTACACCTTC
TRBJ1-2 - TRBV15 - CATSRDWGRGYGYTF TGTGCCACCAGCAGGGACTGGGGTCGGGGCTATGGCTACACCTTC
TRBJ1-1 - TRBV10-3 - CAISAQTGWNTEAFF TGTGCCATCAGTGCCCAGACAGGCTGGAACACTGAAGCTTTCTTT
TRBJ2-1 - TRBV5-1 TRBD2 CASSWAGTSGGYEQFF TGCGCCAGCAGCTGGGCCGGGACTAGCGGGGGGTATGAGCAGTTCTTC
TRBJ1-6 - TRBV3-1/TRBV3-2 - CASSQEPLSPLHF TGTGCCAGCAGCCAAGAGCCTCTATCACCCCTCCACTTT
TRBJ1-5 - TRBV28 - CASSLSGAAPHQPQHF TGTGCCAGCAGTTTATCTGGGGCAGCCCCTCATCAGCCCCAGCATTTT